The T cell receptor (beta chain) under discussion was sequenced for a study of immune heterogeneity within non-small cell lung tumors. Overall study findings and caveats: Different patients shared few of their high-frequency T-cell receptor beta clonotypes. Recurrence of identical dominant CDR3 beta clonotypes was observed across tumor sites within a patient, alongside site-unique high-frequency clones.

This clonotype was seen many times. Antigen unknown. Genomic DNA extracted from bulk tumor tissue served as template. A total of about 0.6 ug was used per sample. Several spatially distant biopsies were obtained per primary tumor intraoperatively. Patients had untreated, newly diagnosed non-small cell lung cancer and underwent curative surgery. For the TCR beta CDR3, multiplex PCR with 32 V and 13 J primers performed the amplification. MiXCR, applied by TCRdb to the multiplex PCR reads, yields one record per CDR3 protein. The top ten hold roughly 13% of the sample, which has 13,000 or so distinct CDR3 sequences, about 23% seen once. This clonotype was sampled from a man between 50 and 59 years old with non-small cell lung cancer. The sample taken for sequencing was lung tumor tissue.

The CDR3 nucleotides read TGTGCCAGCAGGTTGGGACTCAGGGGACCTAATGAAAAACTGTTTTTT. Amino acids: CASRLGLRGPNEKLFF. The V gene is TRBV2, the J gene TRBJ1-4; D may be TRBD1 (6 bases). This CDR3 contains 16 residues. Germline V gives CDR1 SNHLY, CDR2 FYNNEI. V was trimmed by 6 bases and J by 3 bases, leaving 17 bases between them.